The 27 T cell receptor beta chains below were found in one sample sequenced in a study of siplizumab effects on memory and regulatory T cells. Method: immunoSEQ multiplex PCR; TCRdb's copy keeps in-frame clones and lacks some. Seen here are approximately 100,000 clones, 90% to 95% observed once, and the top ten hold over 0.55%. Specimen: Tregs sorted from blood. These receptor sequences come from a human donor in good health.

The J gene is TRBJ2-5, the V gene TRBV2; TRBD2 agrees at 10 bases. With 3 bases clipped from V and 1 base from J, the junction kept 8 bases outside the gene matches. The CDR3 consists of 17 residues. The germline gives CDR1 SNHLY, CDR2 FYNNEI. The CDR3 coding sequence is TGTGCCAGCAGTGAGGGGTACCTAGCGGGAGTCCAAGAGACCCAGTACTTC. Amino acid sequence: CASSEGYLAGVQETQYF.

The rearrangement links TRBV18 to TRBJ2-7, with 11 bases that match TRBD2. Germline CDR1 KGHSH, CDR2 LQKENI. The CDR3 consists of 16 residues. The V segment lost 3 bases and the J segment 5 bases; nucleotides outside the gene matches: 9. This CDR3 is CASSPGVLAGAHEQYF. The CDR3 DNA is TGTGCCAGCTCACCCGGGGTACTAGCGGGAGCCCACGAGCAGTACTTC.

Regarding this clone: Sequence at one end of the junction differs from germline and may be a read error. The rearrangement joins TRBV19 to TRBJ2-3; 7 positions match TRBD1. This CDR3 contains 14 residues. Germline CDR1 LNHDA, CDR2 SQIVND (reference sequence). The CDR3 reads CASKGGGRTGTQYF. Here the CDR3 DNA reads TGTGCCAGTAAAGGCGGAGGAAGGACAGGTACGCAGTATTTT.

This clone is a singleton in its sample. The CDR3: CATSIKQGSGSPLHF. Here the CDR3 DNA reads TGTGCCACCAGCATCAAACAGGGTTCGGGTTCACCCCTCCACTTT. The V call is TRBV15, the J call TRBJ1-6; possibly TRBD1 for D (6 bases). CDR1 is LNHNV and CDR2 is YYDKDF in the germline V gene (reference sequence). V lost 4 bases and J lost 9, with 16 bases in between. The CDR3 length is 15 residues.

The chain carries TRBV20-1 and TRBJ2-5; TRBD1 agrees at 7 bases. Trimming took 6 bases from V and 2 from J; bases not matched to a gene: 0. The CDR3 is made up of 11 amino acids. Germline V lookup: CDR1 DFQATT, CDR2 SNEGSKA (reference sequence). The CDR3 loop is CSAQGQETQYF. In DNA form, the CDR3 reads TGCAGTGCACAGGGGCAAGAGACCCAGTACTTC.

The J gene is TRBJ2-5, the V gene TRBV7-6, with 11 nucleotides matching TRBD2. V trimming: 1 base; J trimming: 9 bases; junction bases outside the gene matches: 7. This CDR3 spans 15 amino acids. Germline CDR1 reads SGHVS; CDR2 reads FNYEAQ. CDR3 residues: CASSLVSGRVRSQYF. As DNA, the CDR3 is TGTGCCAGCAGCTTAGTTAGCGGGAGGGTAAGGTCCCAGTACTTC.

The chain links TRBV6-4 to TRBJ2-7; D gene uncertain. CDR1 is MRHNA and CDR2 is SNTAGT in the germline V gene. V dropped 6 bases and J dropped 8 bases, with 23 bases sitting between them. The CDR3 contains 15 residues. The CDR3 DNA reads TGTGCCAGCAGGAGTAGGGTCAGGCCGCGGAATCAGCAGTACTTC. Its translation is CASRSRVRPRNQQYF.

The chain employs TRBV18 and TRBJ2-1, with TRBD1 as a possible D gene (6 bases). Trimming removed 3 bases from V and 0 bases from J, with 9 bases in between. The CDR3 is 15 residues long. In germline, CDR1 is KGHSH, CDR2 LQKENI. Here the CDR3 DNA reads TGTGCCAGCTCACCCGGACAGAGCTCCTACAATGAGCAGTTCTTC. It encodes CASSPGQSSYNEQFF. Full variable domain (rest looked up from reference TRBV18 and TRBJ2-1): NAGVMQNPRHLVRRRGQEARLRCSPMKGHSHVYWYRQLPEEGLKFMVYLQKENIIDESGMPKERFSAEFPKEGPSILRIQQVVRGDSAAYFCASSPGQSSYNEQFFGPGTRLTVL.

The chain recombines TRBV5-1 with TRBJ2-7, with 10 bases matching TRBD1. CDR3 length: 14 residues. The germline V gene encodes CDR1 SGHRS and CDR2 YFSETQ. Losses at the gene ends were 7 bases for V and 7 bases for J; bases not matched to a gene: 11. The CDR3 spells CASSTGDRGTEQYF. In nucleotides, the CDR3 is TGCGCCAGCTCAACTGGGGACAGGGGAACGGAGCAGTACTTC.

V and J are TRBV5-1 and TRBJ2-5; 8 positions match TRBD2. V dropped 0 bases and J dropped 4; count of bases not matched to a gene: 2. Looked up from germline, CDR1 is SGHRS and CDR2 is YFSETQ. This CDR3 region has 14 residues. The CDR3: CASSLGLAGETQYF. The CDR3 region has the DNA TGCGCCAGCAGCTTGGGGCTAGCGGGAGAGACCCAGTACTTC.

The chain carries TRBV5-1 and TRBJ2-7; perhaps D is TRBD1 or TRBD2 (5 bases each). The length of the CDR3 is 14 residues. The V gene's germline CDR1 is SGHRS and CDR2 YFSETQ. V lost 5 bases and J 6 bases, leaving 18 bases between the germline ends. The CDR3 nucleotides are TGCGCCAGCAGACGGGACCTAGAGGCGGGCGAGCAGTACTTC. This gives the protein CASRRDLEAGEQYF.

This chain connects TRBV7-9 to TRBJ2-1, with a tentative D call TRBD2 (6 bases). CDR1 is SEHNR, CDR2 FQNEAQ, per germline (reference sequence). There are 14 residues in the CDR3. Trimming took off 2 bases at V and 9 bases at J, with 14 bases between the two ends. The DNA of the CDR3 is TGTGCCAGCAGCTTATCGGGGGAAGTGCGTGAGCAGTTCTTC. It translates to CASSLSGEVREQFF.

This clone was seen once. The chain is built from TRBV7-2 and TRBJ2-2, with D possibly being TRBD2 (5 bases). Trimming took off 7 bases at V and 0 bases at J, with 12 bases between the two ends. The CDR3 has 15 residues. Per germline, CDR1 SGHTA and CDR2 FQGNSA. Written as DNA, the CDR3 is TGTGCCAGCATGAGGGCAGGAACGAACACCGGGGAGCTGTTTTTT. It yields the protein CASMRAGTNTGELFF.

CDR3 nucleotides: TGTGCCTGGAAACAAAGGCGGCAGGGTGAGACCCAGTACTTC. Its protein product is CAWKQRRQGETQYF. The rearrangement uses TRBV30 and TRBJ2-5; D may be TRBD1 (5 bases). Germline V gene data show CDR1 as GTSNPN and CDR2 as SVGIG (reference sequence). Deletions cut 4 bases from V and 5 bases from J, with 17 bases between. The CDR3 spans 14 residues.

V and J are TRBV18 and TRBJ2-3; TRBD2 aligns across 8 bases. J gave up 3 bases and V 8 bases, and 7 bases lay outside the gene matches. Looked up from germline, CDR1 is KGHSH and CDR2 is LQKENI. CDR3 length: 14 residues. The CDR3 region has the DNA TGTGCCAGCCGCAGCGGGAGAGGGACAGATACGCAGTATTTT. As protein: CASRSGRGTDTQYF.

V gene TRBV6-5 combines with J gene TRBJ2-7, with D possibly being TRBD1 (7 bases). Per germline, CDR1 MNHEY and CDR2 SVGAGI. The V and J ends lost 6 bases and 4 bases respectively, with 10 bases between them. The CDR3 is made up of 12 amino acids. The CDR3 DNA is TGTGCCAGCAGGACAGGGAGGTACGAGCAGTACTTC. This translates into CASRTGRYEQYF.

The chain employs TRBV29-1 and TRBJ1-5, with 10 bases fitting TRBD1. Germline assignment: CDR1 SQVTM and CDR2 ANQGSEA. V lost 6 bases and J lost 4; bases outside the gene matches: 6. The CDR3 extends over 14 amino acids. CDR3 coding DNA: TGCAGCGTGGTGGGACAGGGGTGGAATCAGCCCCAGCATTTT. This sequence encodes CSVVGQGWNQPQHF.

The chain combines TRBV30 with TRBJ2-4; D gene ambiguous. The CDR3 is 14 amino acids. CDR1 is GTSNPN and CDR2 is SVGIG in the germline V gene (reference sequence). V lost 1 base, J lost 0 bases, and 7 bases lay in between. The CDR3 nucleotides read TGTGCCTGGAGTGGGGCGTTAGCCAAAAACATTCAGTACTTC. It is translated as CAWSGALAKNIQYF.

DNA for the CDR3: TGTGCCAGCAGCTCGGAAGACAGGGCTGTTCAGCCCCAGCATTTT. Protein sequence: CASSSEDRAVQPQHF. The chain is built from TRBV7-2 and TRBJ1-5, with TRBD1 matching 7 bases. Germline V gene sequence: CDR1 SGHTA, CDR2 FQGNSA. The CDR3 runs to 15 residues. J gave up 6 bases and V 4 bases, and 9 bases lay outside the gene matches.

The J gene is TRBJ2-7, the V gene TRBV7-2; no clear D. The CDR3 length is 15 residues. Germline CDR1 reads SGHTA; CDR2 reads FQGNSA. Trimming took off 5 bases at V and 1 base at J, with 15 bases between the two ends. This CDR3 reads CASSVSIEKSYEQYF. In nucleotides, the CDR3 is TGTGCCAGCAGCGTGTCAATAGAGAAGTCCTACGAGCAGTACTTC.

The J gene is TRBJ2-1, the V gene TRBV4-1, with 16 nucleotides matching TRBD2. This CDR3 comprises 16 residues. V shed 3 bases, J shed 9 bases, and the junction held 5 bases outside the gene matches. Germline-derived CDR1 and CDR2 are MGHRA and YSYEKL. CDR3 nucleotide sequence: TGCGCCAGCAGCCAGGGGGGACTAGCGGGAGGGGTTGAGCAGTTCTTC. Encoded protein: CASSQGGLAGGVEQFF.

J is TRBJ2-7 and V is TRBV4-2; D may be TRBD2 (5 bases). With 0 bases removed from V and 0 bases from J, the gap between germline ends came to 18 bases. CDR1 is LGHNA, CDR2 YNFKEQ, per germline. The CDR3 has 18 amino acids. The CDR3 nucleotides read TGTGCCAGCAGCCAAGATCCCCCGGGAACGCACCACTCCTACGAGCAGTACTTC. Translation gives CASSQDPPGTHHSYEQYF.

This sequence joins TRBV27 and TRBJ2-2, with 9 bases identical to TRBD1. The length of the CDR3 is 14 residues. V shed 10 bases and J 6 bases; nucleotides not matched to a gene: 9. Per the germline V gene, CDR1 is MNHEY and CDR2 is SMNVEV (reference sequence). The CDR3, as DNA: TGTGCCACACGGGGACAGGGACGAGCCGGGGAGCTGTTTTTT. It encodes CATRGQGRAGELFF.

The chain joins TRBV18 to TRBJ2-1; 10 positions agree with TRBD2. Trimming removed 0 bases from V and 8 bases from J; junction bases left unmatched: 16. The CDR3 has 19 residues. From germline, CDR1 is KGHSH and CDR2 LQKENI. In DNA, the CDR3 is TGTGCCAGCTCACCACCTTTACGAGCGGGAGGGAGGCAAATCCATGAGCAGTTCTTC. Translating gives CASSPPLRAGGRQIHEQFF. Full variable domain (rest looked up from reference TRBV18 and TRBJ2-1): NAGVMQNPRHLVRRRGQEARLRCSPMKGHSHVYWYRQLPEEGLKFMVYLQKENIIDESGMPKERFSAEFPKEGPSILRIQQVVRGDSAAYFCASSPPLRAGGRQIHEQFFGPGTRLTVL.

The CDR3 sequence: CAITGTYANTIYF. In DNA, the CDR3 is TGTGCCATCACCGGGACATACGCCAACACCATATATTTT. The genes are TRBV10-3 and TRBJ1-3; D is perhaps TRBD1 (6 bases). The V end was cut by 7 bases, the J end by 7 bases, with 14 bases between. Germline V lookup: CDR1 ENHRY, CDR2 SYGVKD. The CDR3 spans 13 residues.

The chain links TRBV19 to TRBJ1-1; TRBD1 aligns across 10 bases. This CDR3 has 14 residues. The V gene end was trimmed by 6 bases and the J gene end by 3 bases; junction bases not matched to a gene: 4. CDR1 is LNHDA, CDR2 SQIVND, per germline (reference sequence). In DNA form, the CDR3 reads TGTGCCAGTAGGAGGACAGGGGGATACACTGAAGCTTTCTTT. It codes for CASRRTGGYTEAFF.

This chain uses TRBV28 with TRBJ1-1; 9 bases line up with TRBD1. Germline values: CDR1 MDHEN, CDR2 SYDVKM. Trimming took 2 bases from V and 7 from J; bases not matched to a gene: 2. The CDR3 is made up of 13 amino acids. The CDR3 here is CASSLGTGIEAFF. CDR3 bases: TGTGCCAGCAGTTTAGGGACAGGGATTGAAGCTTTCTTT.